The 10 T cell receptor beta chains reported below all come from one sample, sequenced in a study of T-cell reconstitution after alpha-beta-depleted transplantation in children. Molecular barcoding with unique molecular identifiers was used for the TCRbeta library. TCRdb re-analysed the PCR reads in MiXCR, keeping a single row per CDR3 protein. Of a few hundred thousand distinct CDR3 sequences in the sample, 25% to 30% are singletons; the top ten hold about 35%. Sample: PBMCs, taken before TCRalphabeta/CD19-depleted stem cell transplant. These receptor sequences come from a boy under two years old with Wiskott-Aldrich syndrome, due to receive a stem cell transplant.

This clonotype was detected only a few times. The CDR3: CASSFAGTSYEQYF. The CDR3 nucleotides read TGCGCCAGCAGCTTCGCCGGAACCTCCTACGAGCAGTACTTC. V gene TRBV5-1 combines with J gene TRBJ2-7; D gene uncertain. Trimming removed 2 bases at V and 0 bases at J, with 9 bases between. Germline CDR1 SGHRS, CDR2 YFSETQ. The CDR3 runs to 14 residues.

This clonotype came up a few times. The chain joins TRBV3-1 to TRBJ2-7; 7 nucleotides agree with TRBD2. Trimming cost V 8 bases and J 4 bases; bases outside gene matches: 14. Germline loops: CDR1 LGHDT, CDR2 YNNKEL (reference sequence). The CDR3 runs 15 residues. The CDR3 DNA reads TGTGCCAGCTCCCAAGTGACTAGCAGAGCGTACGAGCAGTACTTC. This encodes CASSQVTSRAYEQYF.

This clonotype was counted a few times. The gene calls are TRBV7-2 and TRBJ2-1; 8 nucleotides line up with TRBD2. V dropped 4 bases and J dropped 8; count of bases not matched to a gene: 10. This CDR3 has 15 residues. CDR1 is SGHTA, CDR2 FQGNSA, per germline. CDR3 residues: CASSYGLADSHEQFF. In DNA form, the CDR3 reads TGTGCCAGCAGCTATGGACTAGCAGATTCCCATGAGCAGTTCTTC.

This chain connects TRBV4-2 to TRBJ2-1; D gene uncertain. V was pared by 1 base and J by 6 bases, with 16 bases between. CDR1 is LGHNA and CDR2 is YNFKEQ in the germline V gene. This CDR3 contains 16 residues. The CDR3 DNA follows: TGTGCCAGCAGCCAAGCCGATTGGCCTTGGGCCAATGAGCAGTTCTTC. The encoded protein is CASSQADWPWANEQFF.

The rearrangement uses TRBV6-2 or TRBV6-3 and TRBJ1-1; D may be TRBD1 (5 bases). The CDR3 contains 16 residues. CDR1 is MNHEY and CDR2 is SVGEGT in the germline V gene. Trimming pared 0 bases from V and 5 bases from J, leaving 16 bases between. The CDR3 nucleotides read TGTGCCAGCAGTTACTCTGGGGGGGTTGCGGTGACTGAAGCTTTCTTT. Its translation: CASSYSGGVAVTEAFF.

The chain recombines TRBV5-1 with TRBJ1-6; possibly TRBD1 for D (6 bases). CDR3 length equals 15 residues. V lost 0 bases and J 7 bases, leaving 11 bases between the germline ends. The V gene's germline CDR1 is SGHRS and CDR2 YFSETQ. CDR3 region: CASSLEGRGNSPLHF. The CDR3 coding sequence is TGCGCCAGCAGCTTGGAGGGCAGGGGAAATTCACCCCTCCACTTT.

The chain joins TRBV5-1 to TRBJ2-3, with no clear D. With 0 bases removed from V and 1 base from J, the gap between germline ends came to 6 bases. There are 14 residues in the CDR3. Germline CDR1 reads SGHRS; CDR2 reads YFSETQ. CDR3 region: CASSLDQRTDTQYF. In nucleotides, the CDR3 is TGCGCCAGCAGCTTGGATCAGCGCACAGATACGCAGTATTTT.

This clonotype was seen a few times. DNA for the CDR3: TGTGCCAGCAGCCTTGGATTTGACAGGGGACCTGGAAACACCATATATTTT. Its translation: CASSLGFDRGPGNTIYF. V and J are TRBV7-9 and TRBJ1-3; 8 bases map to TRBD1. V lost 5 bases to trimming and J lost 2 bases; unmatched junction nucleotides: 11. From germline, CDR1 is SEHNR and CDR2 FQNEAQ (reference sequence). This CDR3 has 17 residues.

The chain has TRBV18 and TRBJ1-1; D unresolved. Germline V CDR1 and CDR2: KGHSH, LQKENI. CDR3 length equals 15 residues. The ends were cut back, 6 bases at V and 4 bases at J, with 18 bases in the middle. The CDR3 bases are TGTGCCAGCTCGCTCCAAAGGGTAGAGGGCACTGAAGCTTTCTTT. Translating gives CASSLQRVEGTEAFF.

This clonotype was found many times. Mismatch with germline at one junction end may stem from a read error. The chain employs TRBV6-5 and TRBJ2-1; no clear D gene. Germline CDR1 MNHEY, CDR2 SVGAGI. The CDR3 contains 14 residues. The CDR3 DNA reads TGCGCCAGCAGCTATTCAAGCTCCTACAATGAGCAGTTCTTC. Translation gives CASSYSSSYNEQFF.